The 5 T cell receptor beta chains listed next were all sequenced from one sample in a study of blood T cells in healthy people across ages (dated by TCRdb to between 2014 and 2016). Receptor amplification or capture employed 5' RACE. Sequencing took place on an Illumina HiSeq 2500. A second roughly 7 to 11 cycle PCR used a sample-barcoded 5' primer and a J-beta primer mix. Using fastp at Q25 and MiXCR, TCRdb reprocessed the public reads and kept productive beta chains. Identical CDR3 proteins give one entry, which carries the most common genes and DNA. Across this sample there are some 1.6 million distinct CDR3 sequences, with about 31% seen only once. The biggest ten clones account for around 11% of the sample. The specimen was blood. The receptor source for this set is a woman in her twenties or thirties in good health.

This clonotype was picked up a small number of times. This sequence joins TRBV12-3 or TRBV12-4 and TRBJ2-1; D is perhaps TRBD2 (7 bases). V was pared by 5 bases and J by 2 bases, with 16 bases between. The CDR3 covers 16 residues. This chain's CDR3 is CASSGGADQTYNEQFF. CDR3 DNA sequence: TGTGCCAGCAGTGGGGGGGCGGACCAGACCTACAATGAGCAGTTCTTC.

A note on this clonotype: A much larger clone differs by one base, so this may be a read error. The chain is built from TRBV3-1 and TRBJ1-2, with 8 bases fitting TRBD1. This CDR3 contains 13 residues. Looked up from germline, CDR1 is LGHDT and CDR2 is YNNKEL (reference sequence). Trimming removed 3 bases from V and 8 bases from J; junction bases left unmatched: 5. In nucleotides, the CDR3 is TGTGCCAGCAGCCATGCAGGGGGCCAAGGCTACACCTTC. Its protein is CASSHAGGQGYTF.

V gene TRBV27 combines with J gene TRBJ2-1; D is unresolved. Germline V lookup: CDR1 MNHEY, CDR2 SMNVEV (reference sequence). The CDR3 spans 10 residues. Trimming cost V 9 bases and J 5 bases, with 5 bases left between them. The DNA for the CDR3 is TGTGCCAGGGCAGACAATGAGCAGTTCTTC. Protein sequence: CARADNEQFF.

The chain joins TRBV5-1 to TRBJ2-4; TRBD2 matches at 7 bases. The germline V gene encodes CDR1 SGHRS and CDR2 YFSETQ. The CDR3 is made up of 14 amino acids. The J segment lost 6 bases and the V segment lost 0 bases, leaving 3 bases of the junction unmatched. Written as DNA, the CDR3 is TGCGCCAGCAGCTTGGCGGCTAGCGGAAACATTCAGTACTTC. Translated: CASSLAASGNIQYF.

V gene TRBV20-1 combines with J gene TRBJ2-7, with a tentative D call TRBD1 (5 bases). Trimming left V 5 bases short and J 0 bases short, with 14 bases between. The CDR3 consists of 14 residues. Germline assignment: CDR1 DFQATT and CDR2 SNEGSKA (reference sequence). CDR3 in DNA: TGCAGTGCTTCTTCAGGGATTAGCTCCTACGAGCAGTACTTC. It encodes CSASSGISSYEQYF.